The 5 T cell receptor beta chains below were found in one sample sequenced in a study of blood T cells in healthy people across ages. Sample-barcoded 5' priming and a J-beta primer mix drove a second PCR of about 7 to 11 cycles. Each CDR3 protein gets one entry after TCRdb re-called the 5' RACE reads with MiXCR. Among 1.8 million or so distinct CDR3 sequences listed, about two fifths were seen once. The specimen was blood. The receptors were gathered from a human donor in good health.

The chain recombines TRBV6-6 with TRBJ2-1, with 8 bases matching TRBD2. After removal of 0 bases from V and 0 bases from J, the junction contained 4 bases not matched to a gene. Germline values: CDR1 MNHNY, CDR2 SVGAGI (reference sequence). The CDR3 runs to 17 residues. CDR3 region: CASSYSSGVLSYNEQFF. The CDR3 DNA follows: TGTGCCAGCAGTTACTCTAGCGGGGTCCTCTCCTACAATGAGCAGTTCTTC.

The rearrangement links TRBV20-1 to TRBJ2-7; TRBD2 agrees at 7 bases. The CDR3 extends over 17 amino acids. V was clipped by 0 bases and J by 0 bases; unmatched bases: 11. Germline lookup yields CDR1 DFQATT and CDR2 SNEGSKA (reference sequence). CDR3 amino acids: CSARDPSGAYSSYEQYF. The CDR3 nucleotides are TGCAGTGCTAGAGATCCCAGCGGGGCATATAGCTCCTACGAGCAGTACTTC.

The chain uses TRBV6-5 and TRBJ2-4; perhaps TRBD1 as D (6 bases). From germline, CDR1 is MNHEY and CDR2 SVGAGI. The CDR3 runs 16 residues. V dropped 4 bases and J dropped 1 base, with 14 bases sitting between them. CDR3 nucleotides: TGTGCCAGCAGTTCCTATGGGACACTGGCCAAAAACATTCAGTACTTC. Encoded protein: CASSSYGTLAKNIQYF.

This clonotype was seen a handful of times. The chain couples TRBV13 to TRBJ2-1; 9 bases map to TRBD1. This CDR3 is 14 amino acids long. Germline values: CDR1 PRHDT, CDR2 FYEKMQ (reference sequence). Unmatched junction bases numbered 6, after V lost 5 bases and J lost 7 bases. The CDR3 DNA reads TGTGCCAGCAGCCCCGGACAGGGGTGGAATGAGCAGTTCTTC. Protein sequence: CASSPGQGWNEQFF.

V and J are TRBV20-1 and TRBJ1-2, with TRBD1 matching over 7 bases. Germline V gene data show CDR1 as DFQATT and CDR2 as SNEGSKA (reference sequence). Trimming removed 2 bases from V and 1 base from J; junction bases left unmatched: 7. The CDR3 consists of 15 residues. In DNA, the CDR3 is TGCAGTGCTAGACGCGGGACAGCCCTTAACTATGGCTACACCTTC. Amino acids: CSARRGTALNYGYTF.